The TCR beta chain under discussion was sequenced for a study of CD8 T cells in ankylosing spondylitis. Germline V gene lookup returns CDR1 SGDLS and CDR2 YYNGEE. The CDR3 has 13 amino acids. The V gene lost 2 bases and the J gene lost 9 bases, with 14 bases spanning the gap. The study's findings and limits: Earlier work had already found some motif variants in reactive arthritis synovial fluid and blood. From matched ankylosing spondylitis synovial fluid, disease-linked clones were reportedly recovered at significantly enriched levels. What seemed typical of ankylosing spondylitis blood was a TCR beta motif built from 7 or 8 highly homologous variants.

Making the TCR beta libraries involved quantitative 5'-RACE with molecular barcodes. TCRdb called the 5' RACE reads again in MiXCR, with one record for every CDR3 protein. The sample records 25,000 to 35,000 distinct CDR3 sequences, more than 5.5% being singletons. A few counts support this clonotype. The antigen is undetermined. The sample taken for sequencing was blood, either unsorted or a sorted T cell fraction (not recorded which). The clonotype was recovered from a male donor with ankylosing spondylitis or in good health (not recorded which). The rearrangement links TRBV9 to TRBJ2-5; D is perhaps TRBD2 (5 bases). CDR3: CASSVEGGSSQYF. CDR3 in DNA: TGTGCCAGCAGCGTTGAGGGCGGTTCGTCCCAGTACTTC.